The 19 T cell receptor beta chains below come from one sample, sequenced in a study of blood T cell repertoires in COVID-19 (dated by TCRdb to between 2020 and 2021). The library was prepared using the immunoSEQ multiplex PCR assay. Here the immuneACCESS table is served through TCRdb, limited to in-frame sequences with V and J called. Missing clones are a known gap in these copies; in checked studies unresolved V genes cover under half, and the rest lacks a known reason. The sample table holds about 280,000 clones, of which 85% were seen once. In total, the top ten clones hold 5% to 6.5% of the sample. Sequencing was carried out using peripheral blood. Receptors were obtained from a man in his fifties or sixties with active or convalescent COVID-19.

The chain carries TRBV2 and TRBJ1-1, with D perhaps matching TRBD1 (5 bases). This CDR3 contains 13 residues. V lost 10 bases and J lost 0, with 12 bases in between. The V gene's germline CDR1 is SNHLY and CDR2 FYNNEI. DNA of the CDR3: TGTGCCACCCAGACAGACATGAACACTGAAGCTTTCTTT. Protein product: CATQTDMNTEAFF.

The chain uses TRBV30 and TRBJ1-1; TRBD1 matches 7 bases. V shed 0 bases and J 6 bases; nucleotides not matched to a gene: 4. The CDR3 loop spans 13 amino acids. Germline lookup yields CDR1 GTSNPN and CDR2 SVGIG (reference sequence). Here the CDR3 reads CAWSVGGPAEAFF. The CDR3 DNA is TGTGCCTGGAGTGTAGGGGGCCCTGCTGAAGCTTTCTTT.

The rearrangement links TRBV11-2 to TRBJ1-3; 8 bases fit TRBD1. This CDR3 region has 16 residues. J lost 5 bases, V lost 4 bases, and 10 bases had no gene match. Germline CDR1 SGHAT, CDR2 FQNNGV. CDR3 bases: TGTGCCAGCAGCTCAATCTCACAGGGGGATAGAAACACCATATATTTT. Translation: CASSSISQGDRNTIYF.

The chain links TRBV27 to TRBJ2-7, with 11 bases identical to TRBD2. Germline V gene data show CDR1 as MNHEY and CDR2 as SMNVEV (reference sequence). After removal of 5 bases from V and 3 bases from J, the junction contained 3 bases not matched to a gene. The CDR3 consists of 14 residues. The CDR3 coding sequence is TGTGCCAGCAGTCCGACTAGCGGGATCTACGAGCAGTACTTC. This codes for CASSPTSGIYEQYF.

The V and J genes are TRBV28 and TRBJ2-1; no clear D. Germline CDR1 is MDHEN and CDR2 is SYDVKM. Between the trimmed V and J ends, which lost 4 bases and 8 bases, there was a span of 15 bases. This CDR3 contains 14 residues. This CDR3 reads CASSSRLEPYEQFF. For the CDR3, the DNA is TGTGCCAGCAGTTCACGACTGGAACCGTATGAGCAGTTCTTC.

J is TRBJ2-1 and V is TRBV5-1, with 8 bases fitting TRBD2. The germline CDR1 and CDR2 sequences are SGHRS and YFSETQ. CDR3 length: 14 residues. Trimming removed 3 bases from V and 9 bases from J; junction bases left unmatched: 8. CDR3 DNA: TGCGCCAGCAGCTGGCCAGCGGGAGTAAGTGAGCAGTTCTTC. It specifies CASSWPAGVSEQFF.

DNA of the CDR3: TGTGCCAGCAGTGAAGTCGTCCGGAGAGGGGGCCGGGGATATGAGCAGTTCTTC. Protein: CASSEVVRRGGRGYEQFF. J is TRBJ2-1 and V is TRBV6-1, with 7 positions matching TRBD1. Germline lookup yields CDR1 MNHNS and CDR2 SASEGT. The CDR3 sequence is 18 residues long. V gave up 1 base and J gave up 8 bases; unmatched junction bases: 17.

The chain links TRBV10-3 to TRBJ1-2; 7 bases fit TRBD1. This CDR3 comprises 14 residues. Germline CDR1 and CDR2: ENHRY and SYGVKD. With V trimmed by 4 bases and J by 7 bases, 9 bases remained unmatched. The CDR3, as DNA: TGTGCCATCAGTGTCCGGGACAGCGACTTTGGCTACACCTTC. It translates to CAISVRDSDFGYTF.

V gene TRBV11-3 combines with J gene TRBJ1-1; D uncertain. Germline V gene data show CDR1 as SGHNT and CDR2 as YENEEA. Trimming removed 4 bases from V and 4 bases from J, with 10 bases in between. The CDR3 contains 13 residues. Here the CDR3 reads CASSSTHSTEAFF. CDR3 nucleotide sequence: TGTGCCAGCAGCTCCACGCATAGCACTGAAGCTTTCTTT.

CDR3 sequence (DNA): TGTGCCAGCAGGGGGCGCGATACGCAGTATTTT. Its protein product is CASRGRDTQYF. The chain combines TRBV12-3 or TRBV12-4 with TRBJ2-3; D is perhaps TRBD1 (5 bases). The CDR3 consists of 11 residues. Between the trimmed V and J ends, which lost 6 bases and 6 bases, there was a span of 7 bases.

This chain connects TRBV2 to TRBJ2-5; 10 bases are a match to TRBD2. This CDR3 comprises 16 residues. J gave up 4 bases and V 3 bases, and 8 bases lay outside the gene matches. The V gene's germline CDR1 is SNHLY and CDR2 FYNNEI. CDR3 DNA: TGTGCCAGCAGTGACCCCTCTAGCGGGAGCCCAGAGACCCAGTACTTC. Translation gives CASSDPSSGSPETQYF.

This clone was observed a single time. The chain is built from TRBV18 and TRBJ2-1; 12 nucleotides match TRBD1. Trimming at V came to 6 bases and at J to 4 bases, leaving 4 bases not matched to a gene. Germline V gene lookup returns CDR1 KGHSH and CDR2 LQKENI. This CDR3 is built from 15 residues. The CDR3 bases are TGTGCCAGCTCGCCGGGACAGGGGGCTTACAATGAGCAGTTCTTC. Protein product: CASSPGQGAYNEQFF. The whole variable domain, remainder taken from reference TRBV18 and TRBJ2-1, is NAGVMQNPRHLVRRRGQEARLRCSPMKGHSHVYWYRQLPEEGLKFMVYLQKENIIDESGMPKERFSAEFPKEGPSILRIQQVVRGDSAAYFCASSPGQGAYNEQFFGPGTRLTVL.

The rearrangement joins TRBV4-2 to TRBJ2-1; the match to TRBD1 covers 12 bases. The trim removed 1 base at V and 7 bases at J, leaving 5 bases unmatched. The CDR3 runs 16 residues. From germline, CDR1 is LGHNA and CDR2 YNFKEQ. The CDR3 DNA is TGTGCCAGCAGCCAAGCGGGACAGGGGGCGAGAAATGAGCAGTTCTTC. Residues: CASSQAGQGARNEQFF.

The CDR3 spells CASSLWGTGHQPQHF. As DNA, the CDR3 is TGTGCCAGCAGTTTATGGGGGACAGGGCATCAGCCCCAGCATTTT. The chain carries TRBV28 and TRBJ1-5, with 9 bases that match TRBD1. There are 15 residues in the CDR3. Germline CDR1 is MDHEN and CDR2 is SYDVKM. Trimming at V came to 0 bases and at J to 5 bases, leaving 2 bases not matched to a gene. The full variable domain, with the rest looked up from reference TRBV28 and TRBJ1-5, is DVKVTQSSRYLVKRTGEKVFLECVQDMDHENMFWYRQDPGLGLRLIYFSYDVKMKEKGDIPEGYSVSREKKERFSLILESASTNQTSMYLCASSLWGTGHQPQHFGDGTRLSIL.

This chain uses TRBV28 with TRBJ1-2, with 11 nucleotides matching TRBD1. The length of the CDR3 is 15 residues. Germline trimming cut 4 bases from V and 6 bases from J; bases unmatched to any gene: 7. Germline V lookup: CDR1 MDHEN, CDR2 SYDVKM. The CDR3 DNA reads TGTGCCAGCAGTTCTGGAGGACAGGGGGCAAATGGCTACACCTTC. Residues: CASSSGGQGANGYTF.

Points on this clone: This sample includes further DNA sequences coding for the same CDR3. The rearrangement joins TRBV27 to TRBJ2-3; D is ambiguous. CDR3 length: 14 residues. In germline, CDR1 is MNHEY, CDR2 SMNVEV (reference sequence). Trimming took off 3 bases at V and 3 bases at J, with 10 bases between the two ends. The CDR3 DNA reads as TGTGCCAGCAGTTTCTCTAGAGGTACAGATACGCAGTATTTT. This sequence encodes CASSFSRGTDTQYF.

V is TRBV6-2 or TRBV6-3 and J is TRBJ2-7; 7 bases agree with TRBD1. V dropped 5 bases and J dropped 3; count of bases not matched to a gene: 7. Germline lookup yields CDR1 MNHEY and CDR2 SVGEGT. The CDR3 covers 14 residues. CDR3 residues: CASSPRQGIYEQYF. CDR3 DNA: TGTGCCAGCAGTCCCCGACAGGGAATCTACGAGCAGTACTTC.

This rearrangement joins TRBV29-1 to TRBJ2-4, with a weak D call TRBD1 (5 bases). The V end was cut by 6 bases, the J end by 6 bases, with 15 bases between. This CDR3 comprises 13 residues. Looked up from germline, CDR1 is SQVTM and CDR2 is ANQGSEA. The chain's CDR3 is CSVVGQMANIQYF. CDR3 nucleotides: TGCAGCGTAGTAGGACAAATGGCAAACATTCAGTACTTC.

The sample holds a few counts of this clone. The chain is built from TRBV27 and TRBJ1-2, with 8 nucleotides matching TRBD1. Per germline, CDR1 MNHEY and CDR2 SMNVEV (reference sequence). The CDR3 extends over 15 amino acids. Germline trimming cut 4 bases from V and 5 bases from J; bases unmatched to any gene: 9. CDR3 nucleotide sequence: TGTGCCAGCAGTTCCGATGGACAGGGACTTTATGGCTACACCTTC. Translation: CASSSDGQGLYGYTF.